This TCR beta chain was identified in a study of blood T cell repertoires in COVID-19 (TCRdb year 2020). In the study overall: Samples from collaborators originated in the United States, Italy and Spain and spanned both the acute and convalescent phases of COVID-19. The prospective study material was composed of cDNA or gDNA derived from T cells, B-cell-depleted T cells, or PBMCs. The dataset comprised deeply sampled blood TCRbeta repertoires from subjects exposed to, actively infected with, or recovered from COVID-19. The repertoires were released in a freely available public database intended as a resource for research on the immune response to SARS-CoV-2. Samples were obtained from the ongoing ImmuneRACE study (first 160 participants) and from over 1,000 subjects provided by 6 global collaborators. The sample metadata nearly always contained a de-identified subject ID, COVID-19 status, age in years and sex. HLA class I and class II types, where available, came from metadata supplied by the sample provider rather than from assay-based typing. Study-level results and caveats: The amount of clinical and demographic metadata varied by source and participant and was provided uncurated.

In the case of this clone: Its antigen specificity is not known. No much larger clone exists at a distance of one base, and base qualities are not known.

The germline V gene (reference sequence) supplies CDR1 GTSNPN and CDR2 SVGIG. From cysteine to phenylalanine, the CDR3 is 14 amino acids long. Kept here is only the CDR3 DNA, which spans 42 bases and is read in frame from base 1. The V and J ends are trimmed by 2 bases and 5 bases, leaving 13 bases between them. The immunoSEQ Assay, a bias-controlled multiplex PCR, was used to amplify TCRbeta CDR3 regions from genomic DNA. The original methods were these. Nucleated cell counts per sample were estimated from amplification of reference gene primers within the assay. To quantify the absolute abundance of each unique TCRbeta CDR3 rearrangement, sequence reads were collapsed and filtered. For each sample, productive Simpson clonality was calculated as the square root of Simpson's diversity index across productive rearrangements. Here the immuneACCESS table is served through TCRdb, limited to in-frame sequences with V and J called. Missing clones are a known gap in these copies; in checked studies unresolved V genes cover under half, and the rest lacks a known reason. Clone size and the V and J calls come from that table; the DNA yielded D and trimming. This sample is represented by a few hundred thousand clones; around 87% of them were singletons. 1% of the sample belongs to the ten largest clones.

The collaborating institutions used their own protocols to collect whole blood in K2EDTA tubes. For TCRbeta analysis, collaborators shipped samples as frozen whole blood, isolated PBMCs, or DNA extracted from either of those sample types. The sequence derives from a man aged 45-65 years with active or convalescent COVID-19. The V and J genes are TRBV30 and TRBJ2-1; a tentative D call is TRBD1 (6 bases match). Input material: peripheral blood. The CDR3 reads as follows: CAWSKDRLNNEQFF. The sequenced DNA: TGTGCCTGGAGTAAGGACAGACTTAACAATGAGCAGTTCTTC.